The next 8 T cell receptor beta chains were all read from a single sample in a study of response to subunit inactivated influenza vaccine. Using its own MiXCR run on the RT-PCR reads, TCRdb lists one record per CDR3 protein. The repertoire holds more than 600,000 distinct CDR3 sequences, with less than 20% as singletons. Specimen: PBMCs from blood, collected around 5 days after vaccination. These receptors were taken from a man aged 50 to 60 who received an inactivated influenza vaccine.

This clonotype turned up a few times. The V call is TRBV20-1, the J call TRBJ2-7; D unresolved. From germline, CDR1 is DFQATT and CDR2 SNEGSKA (reference sequence). Trimming cost V 0 bases and J 4 bases, with 7 bases left between them. This CDR3 is 12 amino acids long. CDR3 sequence reads: CSARDRQYEQYF. Written as DNA, the CDR3 is TGCAGTGCTAGAGATCGTCAGTACGAGCAGTACTTC.

The J gene is TRBJ1-6, the V gene TRBV20-1; D is undetermined. The CDR3 consists of 15 residues. The germline V gene encodes CDR1 DFQATT and CDR2 SNEGSKA (reference sequence). The V and J ends lost 4 bases and 2 bases respectively, with 12 bases between them. CDR3 loop: CSATGIRAYNSPLHF. The CDR3 bases are TGCAGTGCTACAGGCATTCGGGCCTATAATTCACCCCTCCACTTT.

This clonotype was recorded a few times. The chain links TRBV9 to TRBJ2-2; D perhaps matches TRBD2 (5 bases). The CDR3 is 14 amino acids. Germline V gene data show CDR1 as SGDLS and CDR2 as YYNGEE. Trimming shortened V by 5 bases and J by 3 bases, and 11 bases separated the two germline ends. The CDR3, as DNA: TGTGCCAGCAGTACGCGGGCGTACACCGGGGAGCTGTTTTTT. As protein: CASSTRAYTGELFF.

V gene TRBV4-1 combines with J gene TRBJ2-1; 8 bases match TRBD1. This CDR3 is 14 amino acids long. V lost 0 bases, J lost 13 bases, and 8 bases stayed unmatched. Looked up from germline, CDR1 is MGHRA and CDR2 is YSYEKL. Here the CDR3 reads CASSQETRDRPQFF. The CDR3 DNA follows: TGCGCCAGCAGCCAAGAGACGCGGGACAGGCCCCAGTTCTTC.

The J gene is TRBJ1-1, the V gene TRBV30; D ambiguous. CDR1 is GTSNPN and CDR2 is SVGIG in the germline V gene (reference sequence). CDR3 length: 12 residues. V dropped 4 bases and J dropped 5 bases, with 11 bases sitting between them. CDR3 in amino acids: CAWTRGFTEAFF. CDR3 DNA sequence: TGTGCCTGGACTCGAGGATTTACTGAAGCTTTCTTT.

DNA of the CDR3: TGCGCCAGCAGCCGGACTAGCGGGGGGGGGAATGAGCAGTTCTTC. Protein: CASSRTSGGGNEQFF. This chain connects TRBV4-3 to TRBJ2-1, with TRBD2 identical over 15 bases. The CDR3 is 15 residues long. V lost 4 bases and J lost 7; bases outside the gene matches: 2. The germline gives CDR1 LGHNA, CDR2 YSLEER.

The chain is built from TRBV7-2 and TRBJ2-5; 12 bases map to TRBD2. The V gene's germline CDR1 is SGHTA and CDR2 FQGNSA. With V trimmed by 2 bases and J by 4 bases, 5 bases remained unmatched. This CDR3 is 16 amino acids long. The CDR3 protein is CASSLSSGGAGETQYF. CDR3 DNA: TGTGCCAGCAGCTTATCTAGCGGGGGGGCGGGAGAGACCCAGTACTTC.

This clonotype has just a few counts. This chain links TRBV5-1 with TRBJ2-2, with D perhaps matching TRBD2 (6 bases). The CDR3 has 16 amino acids. Trimming took 0 bases from V and 4 from J, leaving 13 bases between them. Looked up from germline, CDR1 is SGHRS and CDR2 is YFSETQ. The CDR3 bases are TGCGCCAGCAGCTTGGTTTCGGGAGAGGGCACCGGGGAGCTGTTTTTT. Its protein is CASSLVSGEGTGELFF.